These T cell receptor beta chains were read from a single sample in a study of metastatic and nonmetastatic thyroid tumors. TCRdb ran MiXCR on the PCR reads. The table records 16,000 or so clones, about 24% of them present only once. What was sequenced was tumor tissue. Every receptor here comes from a male donor with papillary thyroid cancer or a benign thyroid nodule (not recorded which). Some clones in this sample may be carry-over from other donors' samples. Each CDR3 is given with its conserved first and last residue. A D gene is named only where the DNA matches it firmly. Size tells how often a clone was seen (once, few, many) or the class of an expanded clone, and some rows leave it out.

clone size: few; D gene: .; J gene: TRBJ2-1; CDR3 length: 13; V gene: TRBV12-3/TRBV12-4; CDR3 DNA: TGTGCCAGCAGACACCTAGCGAACAATGAGCAGTTCTTC; CDR3 protein: CASRHLANNEQFF
clone size: few; D gene: .; J gene: TRBJ2-7; CDR3 length: 13; V gene: TRBV6-5; CDR3 DNA: TGTGCCAGCAGTTTAAGCTCCTCCCACGAGCAGTACTTC; CDR3 protein: CASSLSSSHEQYF
clone size: many; D gene: TRBD2; J gene: TRBJ2-3; CDR3 length: 16; V gene: TRBV19; CDR3 DNA: TGTGCCAGTAGTATAGGCGGGAGCTCCACCACAGATACGCAGTATTTT; CDR3 protein: CASSIGGSSTTDTQYF
clone size: .; D gene: .; J gene: TRBJ1-5; CDR3 length: 12; V gene: TRBV7-9; CDR3 DNA: TGTGCCAGCAGATTAGACAATCAGCCCCAGCATTTT; CDR3 protein: CASRLDNQPQHF
clone size: .; D gene: .; J gene: TRBJ1-3; CDR3 length: 16; V gene: TRBV12-3/TRBV12-4; CDR3 DNA: TGTGCCAGCAGTATCGACGGGACTTTAAATGGAAACACCATATATTTT; CDR3 protein: CASSIDGTLNGNTIYF
clone size: .; D gene: .; J gene: TRBJ1-4; CDR3 length: 13; V gene: TRBV12-3/TRBV12-4; CDR3 DNA: TGTGCCAGCAATGAGGGGGTTGGTGAAAAACTGTTTTTT; CDR3 protein: CASNEGVGEKLFF
clone size: .; D gene: .; J gene: TRBJ2-7; CDR3 length: 14; V gene: TRBV20-1; CDR3 DNA: TGCAGTGCTAGACGAGACGGGAAAGGATACGAGCAGTACTTC; CDR3 protein: CSARRDGKGYEQYF
clone size: .; D gene: .; J gene: TRBJ2-7; CDR3 length: 11; V gene: TRBV12-3/TRBV12-4; CDR3 DNA: TGTGCCAGCAGTCCATCTACGAGGCAGTACTTC; CDR3 protein: CASSPSTRQYF
clone size: medium-sized; D gene: .; J gene: TRBJ1-4; CDR3 length: 14; V gene: TRBV6-5; CDR3 DNA: TGTGCCAGCAGTTACAGGGGGGCTAATGAAAAACTGTTTTTT; CDR3 protein: CASSYRGANEKLFF
clone size: many; D gene: .; J gene: TRBJ2-3; CDR3 length: 11; V gene: TRBV4-2; CDR3 DNA: TGTGCCAGCAGCTACTGGGGTACGCAGTATTTT; CDR3 protein: CASSYWGTQYF
clone size: .; D gene: .; J gene: TRBJ2-1; CDR3 length: 16; V gene: TRBV6-4; CDR3 DNA: TGTGCCAGCAGTGACTCGGGGGCCAACTCCCACAATGAGCAGTTCTTC; CDR3 protein: CASSDSGANSHNEQFF
clone size: medium-sized; D gene: .; J gene: TRBJ1-1; CDR3 length: 15; V gene: TRBV12-3/TRBV12-4; CDR3 DNA: TGTGCCAGCAGCGATAGACAGCCTACGGGGACTGAAGCTTTCTTT; CDR3 protein: CASSDRQPTGTEAFF
clone size: .; D gene: TRBD1; J gene: TRBJ2-1; CDR3 length: 15; V gene: TRBV7-6; CDR3 DNA: TGTGCCAGCAGCTTATATCAGGGGGCATCCAATGAGCAGTTCTTC; CDR3 protein: CASSLYQGASNEQFF
clone size: .; D gene: .; J gene: TRBJ1-2; CDR3 length: 11; V gene: TRBV28; CDR3 DNA: TGTGCCAGCAGTTCTACGGATGGCTACACCTTC; CDR3 protein: CASSSTDGYTF
clone size: many; D gene: .; J gene: TRBJ1-2; CDR3 length: 13; V gene: TRBV4-2; CDR3 DNA: TGTGCCAGCAGCCAAGCCGAGGGAGATGGCTACACCTTC; CDR3 protein: CASSQAEGDGYTF
clone size: .; D gene: .; J gene: TRBJ2-2; CDR3 length: 13; V gene: TRBV9; CDR3 DNA: TGTGCCAGCAGCCAGGACGGGACCGGGGAGCTGTTTTTT; CDR3 protein: CASSQDGTGELFF
clone size: many; D gene: .; J gene: TRBJ1-2; CDR3 length: 12; V gene: TRBV24-1; CDR3 DNA: TGTGCCACCAGTGCCGGCAGCCATGGCTACACCTTC; CDR3 protein: CATSAGSHGYTF
clone size: many; D gene: TRBD2; J gene: TRBJ2-3; CDR3 length: 15; V gene: TRBV19; CDR3 DNA: TGTGCCAGTAGTCCCCACGGGAGGGCCTCAGATACGCAGTATTTT; CDR3 protein: CASSPHGRASDTQYF
clone size: few; D gene: .; J gene: TRBJ1-6; CDR3 length: 12; V gene: TRBV27; CDR3 DNA: TGTGCCAGTAGGGTCGGGTATTCACCCCTCCACTTT; CDR3 protein: CASRVGYSPLHF
clone size: medium-sized; D gene: TRBD1; J gene: TRBJ2-7; CDR3 length: 15; V gene: TRBV5-1; CDR3 DNA: TGCGCCAGCAGCCCCGCCGGGACAGGAGCCTACGAGCAGTACTTC; CDR3 protein: CASSPAGTGAYEQYF
clone size: .; D gene: .; J gene: TRBJ2-1; CDR3 length: 15; V gene: TRBV6-1; CDR3 DNA: TGTGCGAGCAGTGAAGTGACCTACTCATACAATGAGCAGTTCTTC; CDR3 protein: CASSEVTYSYNEQFF
clone size: many; D gene: TRBD1; J gene: TRBJ2-5; CDR3 length: 17; V gene: TRBV7-9; CDR3 DNA: TGTGCCAGCAGCCCCACAGGGGCTCAGTGGAAGGAAGAGACCCAGTACTTC; CDR3 protein: CASSPTGAQWKEETQYF
clone size: .; D gene: .; J gene: TRBJ2-5; CDR3 length: 14; V gene: TRBV12-3/TRBV12-4; CDR3 DNA: TGTGCCAGCAGTTTACCTGACTCGCAAGAGATCCAGTACTTC; CDR3 protein: CASSLPDSQEIQYF
clone size: .; D gene: TRBD2; J gene: TRBJ2-3; CDR3 length: 14; V gene: TRBV30; CDR3 DNA: TGTGCCTGGAGAACGTGGGGGGGAACAGATACGCAGTATTTT; CDR3 protein: CAWRTWGGTDTQYF
clone size: many; D gene: .; J gene: TRBJ2-2; CDR3 length: 17; V gene: TRBV2; CDR3 DNA: TGTGCCAGCAGTCCGCCCGAGGGGGTCGGGAGCGCCGGGGAGCTGTTTTTT; CDR3 protein: CASSPPEGVGSAGELFF
clone size: many; D gene: TRBD1; J gene: TRBJ1-4; CDR3 length: 13; V gene: TRBV24-1; CDR3 DNA: TGTGCCACCGGGACAGGGGGGAATGAAAAACTGTTTTTT; CDR3 protein: CATGTGGNEKLFF
clone size: medium-sized; D gene: TRBD1; J gene: TRBJ2-7; CDR3 length: 12; V gene: TRBV20-1; CDR3 DNA: TGCAGGGCTCAGGGGGCTTCCTACGAGCAGTACTTC; CDR3 protein: CRAQGASYEQYF
clone size: many; D gene: .; J gene: TRBJ2-3; CDR3 length: 12; V gene: TRBV9; CDR3 DNA: TGTGCCAGCAGCCCCAATGCGGATACGCAGTATTTT; CDR3 protein: CASSPNADTQYF
clone size: once; D gene: TRBD1; J gene: TRBJ2-5; CDR3 length: 13; V gene: TRBV11-3; CDR3 DNA: TGTGCCAGCAGCCCAGACAGGGGAGATACCCAGTACTTC; CDR3 protein: CASSPDRGDTQYF
clone size: medium-sized; D gene: .; J gene: TRBJ2-7; CDR3 length: 15; V gene: TRBV28; CDR3 DNA: TGTGCCAGCAGTCTCAGGGGACCTAGGGAGGGCGAGCAGTACTTC; CDR3 protein: CASSLRGPREGEQYF
clone size: many; D gene: TRBD2; J gene: TRBJ2-3; CDR3 length: 15; V gene: TRBV29-1; CDR3 DNA: TGCAGCGCATGGGGAAGCGGGGGAGGCACAGATACGCAGTATTTT; CDR3 protein: CSAWGSGGGTDTQYF
clone size: many; D gene: .; J gene: TRBJ1-1; CDR3 length: 10; V gene: TRBV20-1; CDR3 DNA: TGCAGTGTGGGGAGGGGATTAGGTTTCTTT; CDR3 protein: CSVGRGLGFF
clone size: medium-sized; D gene: .; J gene: TRBJ2-3; CDR3 length: 14; V gene: TRBV6-1; CDR3 DNA: TGTGCCAGCAGTCCTACCCTAAGCACAGATACGCAGTATTTT; CDR3 protein: CASSPTLSTDTQYF
clone size: few; D gene: TRBD1; J gene: TRBJ1-6; CDR3 length: 17; V gene: TRBV28; CDR3 DNA: TGTGCCAGCCTAGGGGGCCGGGACAGGGCGCCTAGTTCACCCCTCCACTTT; CDR3 protein: CASLGGRDRAPSSPLHF
clone size: many; D gene: .; J gene: TRBJ1-2; CDR3 length: 16; V gene: TRBV5-6; CDR3 DNA: TGTGCCAGCAGCTTGGTTGAGGGGGTCGCGAACTATGGCTACACCTTC; CDR3 protein: CASSLVEGVANYGYTF
clone size: few; D gene: .; J gene: TRBJ2-7; CDR3 length: 15; V gene: TRBV11-2; CDR3 DNA: TGTGCCAGCAGCTCAGCCGGGGCACACCTCTACGAGCAGTACTTC; CDR3 protein: CASSSAGAHLYEQYF
clone size: .; D gene: TRBD2; J gene: TRBJ2-5; CDR3 length: 16; V gene: TRBV7-9; CDR3 DNA: TGTGCCAGCAGCGCCGGACTAGCGGATACGGGGGAGACCCAGTACTTC; CDR3 protein: CASSAGLADTGETQYF
clone size: many; D gene: TRBD1; J gene: TRBJ1-5; CDR3 length: 13; V gene: TRBV7-9; CDR3 DNA: TGTGCCAGCAGCCGGACAGGAGATCAGCCCCAGCATTTT; CDR3 protein: CASSRTGDQPQHF
clone size: medium-sized; D gene: .; J gene: TRBJ1-4; CDR3 length: 13; V gene: TRBV2; CDR3 DNA: TGTGCCAGCGGGGAACAGGGAGGGTTGAGACTGTTTTTT; CDR3 protein: CASGEQGGLRLFF
clone size: .; D gene: .; J gene: TRBJ2-7; CDR3 length: 14; V gene: TRBV10-3; CDR3 DNA: TGTGCCATCATCCCCGGGACATGGACTCACGAGCAGTACTTC; CDR3 protein: CAIIPGTWTHEQYF
clone size: .; D gene: .; J gene: TRBJ2-7; CDR3 length: 16; V gene: TRBV20-1; CDR3 DNA: TGCAGTGCTAGAGATCGCCGGGAGCCACGGACTACCGAGCAGTACTTC; CDR3 protein: CSARDRREPRTTEQYF
clone size: medium-sized; D gene: .; J gene: TRBJ2-1; CDR3 length: 14; V gene: TRBV20-1; CDR3 DNA: TGCAGTGCTAGAGATTGGAAGGCTTGGAATGAGCAGTTCTTC; CDR3 protein: CSARDWKAWNEQFF
clone size: few; D gene: TRBD2; J gene: TRBJ2-7; CDR3 length: 14; V gene: TRBV28; CDR3 DNA: TGTGCGGCGGGGCCTGCGACTAGCGACGCCGAGCAGTACTTC; CDR3 protein: CAAGPATSDAEQYF
clone size: many; D gene: .; J gene: TRBJ2-2; CDR3 length: 10; V gene: TRBV20-1; CDR3 DNA: TGCAGTGCGGCAAGCGGGGAGCTGTTTTTT; CDR3 protein: CSAASGELFF
clone size: few; D gene: .; J gene: TRBJ2-6; CDR3 length: 14; V gene: TRBV28; CDR3 DNA: TGTGCCAGCTACGACGGGGCTGGGGCCAACGTCCTTACTTTC; CDR3 protein: CASYDGAGANVLTF
clone size: many; D gene: .; J gene: TRBJ2-3; CDR3 length: 13; V gene: TRBV30; CDR3 DNA: TGTGCCTGGGAGCGAAGCAGGGGAGATACGCAGTATTTT; CDR3 protein: CAWERSRGDTQYF
clone size: few; D gene: .; J gene: TRBJ1-1; CDR3 length: 11; V gene: TRBV12-3/TRBV12-4; CDR3 DNA: TGTGCCAGCAGTTCACAGAGAAAAGCTTTCTTT; CDR3 protein: CASSSQRKAFF
clone size: .; D gene: TRBD1; J gene: TRBJ1-2; CDR3 length: 13; V gene: TRBV6-1; CDR3 DNA: TGTGCCATCAAGACAGGGGGCGCCTATGGCTACACCTTC; CDR3 protein: CAIKTGGAYGYTF
clone size: few; D gene: .; J gene: TRBJ2-6; CDR3 length: 16; V gene: TRBV28; CDR3 DNA: TGTGCCAGCAGTTTCCAGACAGGTTCTGGTGCCAACGTCCTGACTTTC; CDR3 protein: CASSFQTGSGANVLTF
clone size: .; D gene: TRBD2; J gene: TRBJ2-1; CDR3 length: 13; V gene: TRBV5-1; CDR3 DNA: TGCGCCAGCAGCCCACTAGCGGGCAATGAGCAGTTCTTC; CDR3 protein: CASSPLAGNEQFF